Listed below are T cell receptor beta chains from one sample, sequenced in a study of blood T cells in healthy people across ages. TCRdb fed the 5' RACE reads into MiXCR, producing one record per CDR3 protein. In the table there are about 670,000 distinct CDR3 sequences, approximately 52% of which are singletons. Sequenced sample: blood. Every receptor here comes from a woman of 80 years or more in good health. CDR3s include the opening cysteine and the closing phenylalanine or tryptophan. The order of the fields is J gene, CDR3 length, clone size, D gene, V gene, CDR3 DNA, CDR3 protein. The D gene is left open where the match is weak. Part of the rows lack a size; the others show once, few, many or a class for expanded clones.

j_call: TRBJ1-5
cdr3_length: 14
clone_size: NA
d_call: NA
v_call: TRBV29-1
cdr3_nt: TGCAGCGTCGAGGGGGGGACGTCGGATCAGCCCCAGCATTTT
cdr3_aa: CSVEGGTSDQPQHF

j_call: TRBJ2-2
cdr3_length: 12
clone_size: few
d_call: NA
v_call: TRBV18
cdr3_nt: TGTGCCAGTACTTGGAACACCGGGGAGCTGTTTTTT
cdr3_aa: CASTWNTGELFF

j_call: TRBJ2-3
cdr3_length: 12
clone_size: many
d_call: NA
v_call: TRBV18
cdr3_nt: TGTGCCAGCAGTCCCACCACAGATACGCAGTATTTT
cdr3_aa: CASSPTTDTQYF

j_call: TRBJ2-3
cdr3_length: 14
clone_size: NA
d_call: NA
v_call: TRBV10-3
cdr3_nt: TGTGCCATCACTGAAGGGCCATTGGAAGATACGCAGTATTTT
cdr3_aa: CAITEGPLEDTQYF

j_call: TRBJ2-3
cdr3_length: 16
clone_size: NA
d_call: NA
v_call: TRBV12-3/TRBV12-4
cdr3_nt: TGTGCCAGCAGTTTCTGGTCCAGCGGCAGCACAGATACGCAGTATTTT
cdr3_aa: CASSFWSSGSTDTQYF

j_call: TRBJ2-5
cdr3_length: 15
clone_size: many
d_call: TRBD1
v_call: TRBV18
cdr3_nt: TGTGCCATCTCGAAGACAGGGGATCGGCAAGAGACCCAGTACTTC
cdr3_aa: CAISKTGDRQETQYF

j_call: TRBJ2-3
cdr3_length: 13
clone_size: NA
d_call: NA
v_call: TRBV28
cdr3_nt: TGTGCCAGCAGATGGCAGTCCCAAGATACGCAGTATTTT
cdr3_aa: CASRWQSQDTQYF

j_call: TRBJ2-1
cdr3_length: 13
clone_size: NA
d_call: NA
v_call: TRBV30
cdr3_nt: TGTGCCTGGGGCTACTCTCAGGGATCCGCGCAGTTCTTC
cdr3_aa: CAWGYSQGSAQFF

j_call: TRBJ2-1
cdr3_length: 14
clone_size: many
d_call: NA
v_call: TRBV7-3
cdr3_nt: TGTGCCAGCAGCTTATCACCGACTAACAATGAGCAGTTCTTC
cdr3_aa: CASSLSPTNNEQFF

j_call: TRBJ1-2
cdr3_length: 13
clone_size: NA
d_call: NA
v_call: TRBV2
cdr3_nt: TGTGCCAGCGTAGTGGGGACTAACTATGGCTACACCTTC
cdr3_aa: CASVVGTNYGYTF

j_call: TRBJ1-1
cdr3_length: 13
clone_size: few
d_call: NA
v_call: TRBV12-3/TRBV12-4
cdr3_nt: TGTGCCAGCAGTACTTTCATGAACACTGAAGCTTTCTTT
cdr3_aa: CASSTFMNTEAFF

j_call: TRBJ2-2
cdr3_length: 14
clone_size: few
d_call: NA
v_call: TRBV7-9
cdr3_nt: TGTGCCAGCAGCTTATCCGAAGGCACCGGGGAGCTGTTTTTT
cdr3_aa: CASSLSEGTGELFF

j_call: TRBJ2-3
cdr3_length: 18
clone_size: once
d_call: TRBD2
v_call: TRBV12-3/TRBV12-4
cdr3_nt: TGTGCCAGCAGTTTAGGACTAGCGGGCAGAGCGAGTGCAGATACGCAGTATTTT
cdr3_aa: CASSLGLAGRASADTQYF

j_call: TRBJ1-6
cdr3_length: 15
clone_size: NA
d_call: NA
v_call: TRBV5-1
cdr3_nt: TGCGCCAGCAGCTTATCGACAGGAATATTCTCACCCCTCCACTTT
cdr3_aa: CASSLSTGIFSPLHF

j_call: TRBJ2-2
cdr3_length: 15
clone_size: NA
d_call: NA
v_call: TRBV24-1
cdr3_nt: TGTGCCACCAGTGATTTGCCGGGGTCGCCCGGGGAGCTGTTTTTT
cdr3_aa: CATSDLPGSPGELFF

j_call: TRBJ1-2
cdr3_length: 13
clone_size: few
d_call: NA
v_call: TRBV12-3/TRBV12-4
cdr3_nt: TGTGCCAGCAGTTTGTCGCCTCGGGATGGCTACACCTTC
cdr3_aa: CASSLSPRDGYTF

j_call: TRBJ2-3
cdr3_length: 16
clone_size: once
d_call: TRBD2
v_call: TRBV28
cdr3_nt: TGTGCCAGCAGTCTAATCCGACTAGCGGGAGGGGGTACGCAGTATTTT
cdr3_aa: CASSLIRLAGGGTQYF

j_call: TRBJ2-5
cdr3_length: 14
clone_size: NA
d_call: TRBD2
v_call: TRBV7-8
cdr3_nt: TGTGCCAGCAGTAGGACTAGCGGGATAGGGACCCAGTACTTT
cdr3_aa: CASSRTSGIGTQYF

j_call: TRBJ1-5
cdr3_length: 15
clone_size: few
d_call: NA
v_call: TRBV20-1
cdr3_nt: TGCAGTGCTAGAGTTCTCGACTCCTTCATAGGGCCCCAGCATTTT
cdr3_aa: CSARVLDSFIGPQHF

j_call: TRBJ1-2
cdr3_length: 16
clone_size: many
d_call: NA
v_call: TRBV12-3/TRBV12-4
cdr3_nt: TGTGCCAGCAGTTTAATCCCCCCCAGAACTAACTATGGCTACACCTTC
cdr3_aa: CASSLIPPRTNYGYTF

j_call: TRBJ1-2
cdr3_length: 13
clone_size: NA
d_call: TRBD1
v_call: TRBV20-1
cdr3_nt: TGCAGTGCATACGGACAGGGGAACTATGGCTACACCTTC
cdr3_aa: CSAYGQGNYGYTF

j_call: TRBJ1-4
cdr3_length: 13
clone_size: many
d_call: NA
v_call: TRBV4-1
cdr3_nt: TGCGCCAGCAGCCAAGATCGGGGGGAAAAACTGTTTTTT
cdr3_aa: CASSQDRGEKLFF

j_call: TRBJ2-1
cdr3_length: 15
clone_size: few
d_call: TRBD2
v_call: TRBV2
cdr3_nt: TGTGCCAGCCGGGGACTAGCGGCCTCCTACAATGAGCAGTTCTTC
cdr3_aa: CASRGLAASYNEQFF

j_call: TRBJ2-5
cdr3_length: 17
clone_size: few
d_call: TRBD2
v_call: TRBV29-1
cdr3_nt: TGCAGCGTTGAAGGGGGTAGACTAGCGGGAGGATACAATGAGCAGTACTTC
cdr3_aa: CSVEGGRLAGGYNEQYF

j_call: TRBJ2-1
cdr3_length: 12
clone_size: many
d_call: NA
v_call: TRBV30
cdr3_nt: TGTGCCTGGAGTGTGGGCCGCGGGGAGCAGTTCTTC
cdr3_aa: CAWSVGRGEQFF

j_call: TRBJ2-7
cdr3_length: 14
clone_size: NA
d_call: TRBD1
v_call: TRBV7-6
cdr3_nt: TGTGCCAGCAGCTTAGCACAGGGGAACAACGAGCAGTACTTC
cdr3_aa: CASSLAQGNNEQYF

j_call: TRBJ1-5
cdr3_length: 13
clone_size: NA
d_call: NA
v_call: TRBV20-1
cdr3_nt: TGCAGTGCTAGATCGTCCCCTGGGCAGCCCCAGCATTTT
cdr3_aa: CSARSSPGQPQHF

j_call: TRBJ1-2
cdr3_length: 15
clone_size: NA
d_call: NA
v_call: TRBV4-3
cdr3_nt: TGCGCCAGCAGCCAAGAGGCTGGCGTACCTTATGGCTACACCTTC
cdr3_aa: CASSQEAGVPYGYTF

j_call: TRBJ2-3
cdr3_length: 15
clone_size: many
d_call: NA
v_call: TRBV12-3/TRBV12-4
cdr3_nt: TGTGCCAGCAGCTTGCGGCTGTCTCGCACAGATACGCAGTATTTT
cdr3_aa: CASSLRLSRTDTQYF

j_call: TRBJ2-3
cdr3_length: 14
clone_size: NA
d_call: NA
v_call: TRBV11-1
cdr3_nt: TGTGCTCTGAGGGGCATGGGCGAAGCAGGTACGCAGTATTTT
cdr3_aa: CALRGMGEAGTQYF

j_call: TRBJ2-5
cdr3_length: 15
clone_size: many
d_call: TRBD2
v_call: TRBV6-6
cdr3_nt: TGTGCCAGCAGGTCGGGACTAGCGGACCAAGAGACCCAGTACTTC
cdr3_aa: CASRSGLADQETQYF

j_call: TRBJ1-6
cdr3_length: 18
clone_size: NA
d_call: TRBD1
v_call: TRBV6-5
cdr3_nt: TGTGCCAGCAGTTACTGGCAGGGGGGCAGCTCCTATAATTCACCCCTCCACTTT
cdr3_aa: CASSYWQGGSSYNSPLHF

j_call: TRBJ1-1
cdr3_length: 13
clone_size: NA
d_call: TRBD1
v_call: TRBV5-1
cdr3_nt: TGCGCCAGCAGCTGGGCCAGCAGGGGGGAAGCTTTCTTT
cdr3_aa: CASSWASRGEAFF

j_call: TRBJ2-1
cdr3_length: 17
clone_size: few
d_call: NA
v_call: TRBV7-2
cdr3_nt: TGTGCCAGCAGCCCAAGAGGCGGGTCGGGCTCCTACAATGAGCAGTTCTTC
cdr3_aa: CASSPRGGSGSYNEQFF

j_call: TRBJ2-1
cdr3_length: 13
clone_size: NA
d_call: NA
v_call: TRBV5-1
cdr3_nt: TGCGCCAGCAGCGTCGGAGCTGGGAATGAGCAGTTCTTC
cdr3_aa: CASSVGAGNEQFF

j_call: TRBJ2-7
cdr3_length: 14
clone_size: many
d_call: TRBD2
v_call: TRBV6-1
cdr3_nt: TGTGCCAGCAGTGAAGAGGCGGGAGTGGACGAGCAGTACTTC
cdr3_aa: CASSEEAGVDEQYF

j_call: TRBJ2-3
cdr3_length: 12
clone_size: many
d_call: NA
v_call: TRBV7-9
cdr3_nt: TGTGCCAGCAGCTTCGTGGCAGATACGCAGTATTTT
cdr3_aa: CASSFVADTQYF

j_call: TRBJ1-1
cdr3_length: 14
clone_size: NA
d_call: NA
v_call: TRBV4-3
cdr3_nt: TGCGCCAGCAGCCAAGTGCCTGGCAGGACTGAAGCTTTCTTT
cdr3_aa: CASSQVPGRTEAFF

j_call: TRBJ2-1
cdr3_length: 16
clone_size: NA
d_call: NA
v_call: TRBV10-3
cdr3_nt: TGTGCCATCAGTGTTAATATGGTTAGCTCCTACAATGAGCAGTTCTTC
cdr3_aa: CAISVNMVSSYNEQFF

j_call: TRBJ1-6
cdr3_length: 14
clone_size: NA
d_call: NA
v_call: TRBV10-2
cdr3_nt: TGCGCCAGCGCCCGGGACATGGACCATTCACCCCTCCACTTT
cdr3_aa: CASARDMDHSPLHF

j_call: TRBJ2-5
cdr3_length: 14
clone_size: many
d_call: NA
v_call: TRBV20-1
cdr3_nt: TGCAGTGCTCTTGATGGCCTAGGTGAAGAGACCCAGTACTTC
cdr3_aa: CSALDGLGEETQYF

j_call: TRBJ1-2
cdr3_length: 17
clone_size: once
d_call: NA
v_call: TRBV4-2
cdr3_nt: TGTGCCAGCAAAACTCTCGGGCTAGGCCAGAATCATTATGGCTACACCTTC
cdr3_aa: CASKTLGLGQNHYGYTF

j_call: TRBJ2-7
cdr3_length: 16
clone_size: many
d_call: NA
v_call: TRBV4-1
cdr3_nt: TGCGCCAGCAGCCAAGATCCCAGGGGCTACTCCTACGAGCAGTACTTC
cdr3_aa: CASSQDPRGYSYEQYF

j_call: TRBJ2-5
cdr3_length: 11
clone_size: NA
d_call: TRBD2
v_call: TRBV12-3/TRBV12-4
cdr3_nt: TGTGCCAGCGGCGGGGGTGAGACCCAGTACTTC
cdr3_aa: CASGGGETQYF

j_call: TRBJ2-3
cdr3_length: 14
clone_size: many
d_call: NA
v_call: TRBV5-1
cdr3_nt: TGCGCCAGCAGCCGGGACAACCCCACAGATACGCAGTATTTT
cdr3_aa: CASSRDNPTDTQYF

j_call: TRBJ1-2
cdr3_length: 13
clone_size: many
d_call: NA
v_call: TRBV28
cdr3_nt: TGTGCCACCGAACGGACGGATAACTATGGCTACACCTTC
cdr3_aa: CATERTDNYGYTF

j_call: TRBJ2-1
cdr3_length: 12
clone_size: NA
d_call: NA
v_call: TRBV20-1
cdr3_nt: TGCAGTGCTCTCCGACAAACCAATGAGCAGTTCTTC
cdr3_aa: CSALRQTNEQFF

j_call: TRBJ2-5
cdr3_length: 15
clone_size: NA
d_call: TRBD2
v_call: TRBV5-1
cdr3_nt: TGCGCCAGCAGTCTAGCGGGGGGGCTAGAAGAGACCCAGTACTTC
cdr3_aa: CASSLAGGLEETQYF

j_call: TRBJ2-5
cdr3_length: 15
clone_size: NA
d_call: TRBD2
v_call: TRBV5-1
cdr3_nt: TGCGCCAGCAGCCCTTCGGGACTACCCCAAGAGACCCAGTACTTC
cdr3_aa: CASSPSGLPQETQYF

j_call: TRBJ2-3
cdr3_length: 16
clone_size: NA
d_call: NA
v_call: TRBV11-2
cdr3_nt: TGTGCCAGCAGCGCGGACGGGATGGGTACGACAGATACGCAGTATTTT
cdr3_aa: CASSADGMGTTDTQYF

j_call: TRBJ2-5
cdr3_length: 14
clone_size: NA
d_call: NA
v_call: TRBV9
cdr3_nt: TGTGCCAGCAGCCTGCTAGAGGACCCAGAGACCCAGTACTTC
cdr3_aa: CASSLLEDPETQYF

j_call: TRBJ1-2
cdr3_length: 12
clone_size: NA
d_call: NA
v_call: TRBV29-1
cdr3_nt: TGCAGCGGCAATCAGGGCCTCCATGGCTACACCTTC
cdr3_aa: CSGNQGLHGYTF

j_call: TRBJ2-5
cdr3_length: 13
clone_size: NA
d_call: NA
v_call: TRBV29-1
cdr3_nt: TGCAGCGTTGAAGGGTCGGATCAAGAGACCCAGTACTTC
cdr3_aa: CSVEGSDQETQYF

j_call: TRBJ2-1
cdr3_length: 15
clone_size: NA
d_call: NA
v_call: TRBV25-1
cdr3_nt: TGTGCCAGCAGTGTAGGAGAGATACTTTACAATGAGCAGTTCTTC
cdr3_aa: CASSVGEILYNEQFF